This T cell receptor beta chain was retrieved from a study of T cell responses to AZD1222 COVID-19 vaccine (dated by TCRdb to about 2021). About the investigation overall: A total of 230 to 250 trial participants underwent TCR sequencing, of whom approximately 200 had received two doses of AZD1222 and roughly 26 had received two doses of the MenACWY control vaccine. Trial participants were enrolled by age into 18-55, 56-69 and 70-plus year subgroups, with approximately 150, 28 and 58 TCR-sequenced participants respectively.

The time point label for this specimen denotes: about 28 days (+/-7) after the second vaccine dose. AZD1222 recipients whose second dose came at about 4 weeks and those whose second dose came at about 12 weeks were combined into one group, since spike-specific TCR depth and breadth did not differ between the two schedules. Vaccinee samples were obtained from the UK trials COV001 and COV002, which included a single-blind randomized controlled phase 2/3 trial of AZD1222 (ChAdOx1 nCoV-19) in healthy adults. For TCRbeta chain sequencing, PBMC samples from trial participants were taken at day 0 and at day 28 after the second dose. V ends up 4 bases short and J 5 bases short, with an unmatched junction base count of 9. Sequences SGHAT (CDR1) and FQNNGV (CDR2) are obtained from the germline V gene. Spanning cysteine to phenylalanine, the CDR3 consists of 16 amino acids. The read is trimmed to its CDR3 DNA, 48 bases read in frame from base 1.

Broader findings and caveats from the paper: Reportedly, almost half of the unique spike-specific TCRs recognized epitopes lying outside the regions that are mutated in the B.1.351 and B.1.1.7 variants. The 56-69-year group was small, and its depth increase did not reach significance, likely because of low power. Participants were mostly white British and included more females than males, and it was suggested by the authors that clonal diversity may have been underestimated. Because no day 14 peak-response samples were available, repertoires were characterized only after the peak T cell response. CD4 TCRs associated with the vaccine covered the entire spike protein, and the dominant responses were in regions 160-218 and 743-854. A significant rise in spike-specific TCR breadth and depth was observed after two AZD1222 doses relative to day 0 and relative to MenACWY recipients. Conclusions about previously exposed vaccinees are limited, since just a handful of AZD1222 recipients were seropositive for SARS-CoV-2 at baseline.

Comment on this clone: Its cognate antigen has yet to be identified. No much larger clonotype is one base removed from it; base qualities were not supplied.

The CDR3 regions of human TCRbeta chains were analyzed by immunosequencing. As for the original processing: TCRs in the repertoires were compared against a reference library of SARS-CoV-2-specific TCRs that had been generated with the MIRA antigen-specificity platform. Breadth was defined as the fraction of unique TCRs that were SARS-CoV-2-associated, and depth was defined as the fraction of total T cells that were SARS-CoV-2-associated. Using the MIRA data, each spike-specific TCR was assigned both to the spike region to which the TCR was reactive and to a CD4 or CD8 class. Log10-transformed breadth and depth values were compared by one-way ANOVA with Sidak's multiple comparisons tests. TCRdb obtained this table from immuneACCESS and retained in-frame rearrangements with V and J assigned. These tables miss some clones; where compared with another copy, unresolved V genes account for less than half of the shortfall, and the remainder is unexplained. Clone size and the V and J calls come from that table; the DNA yielded D and trimming. This sample is represented by about 56,000 clones; approximately 80% of them were singletons. Jointly, the top ten make up 5% of the sample.

The source was peripheral blood, collected 28 days after the second AZD1222 dose. This clonotype was obtained from an adult who received the AZD1222 COVID-19 vaccine. Rearrangement joined TRBV11-2 to TRBJ2-1; 9 bases in between match TRBD1. The DNA is TGTGCCAGCAGCTCGACAGGGGGTACGAGGGACAATGAGCAGTTCTTC. The encoded protein is CASSSTGGTRDNEQFF.